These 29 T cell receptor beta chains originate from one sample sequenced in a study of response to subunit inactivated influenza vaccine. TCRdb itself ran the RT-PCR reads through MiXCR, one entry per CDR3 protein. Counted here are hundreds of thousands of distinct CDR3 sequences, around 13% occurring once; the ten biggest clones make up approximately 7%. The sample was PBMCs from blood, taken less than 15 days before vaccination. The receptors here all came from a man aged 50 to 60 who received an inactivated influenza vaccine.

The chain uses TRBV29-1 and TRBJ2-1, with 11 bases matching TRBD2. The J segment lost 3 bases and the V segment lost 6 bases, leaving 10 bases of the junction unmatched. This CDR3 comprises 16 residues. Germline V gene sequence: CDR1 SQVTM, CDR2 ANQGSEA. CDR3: CSVYNSGGDYYNEQFF. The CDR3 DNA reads TGCAGCGTCTACAATAGCGGGGGGGATTACTACAATGAGCAGTTCTTC.

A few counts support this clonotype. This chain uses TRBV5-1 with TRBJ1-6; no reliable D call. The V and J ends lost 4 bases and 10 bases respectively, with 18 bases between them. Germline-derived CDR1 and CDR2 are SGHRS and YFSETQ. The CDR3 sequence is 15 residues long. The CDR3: CASSRGGQSGSPLHF. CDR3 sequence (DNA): TGCGCCAGCAGCCGTGGAGGGCAATCGGGCTCACCCCTCCACTTT.

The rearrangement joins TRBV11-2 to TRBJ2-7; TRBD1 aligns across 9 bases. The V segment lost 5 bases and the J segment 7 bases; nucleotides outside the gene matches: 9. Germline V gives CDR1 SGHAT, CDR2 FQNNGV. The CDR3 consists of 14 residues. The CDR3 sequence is CASSTRTGDREQYF. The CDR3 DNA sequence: TGTGCCAGCAGCACCCGGACAGGGGATAGGGAGCAGTACTTC. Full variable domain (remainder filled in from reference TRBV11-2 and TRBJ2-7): EAGVAQSPRYKIIEKRQSVAFWCNPISGHATLYWYQQILGQGPKLLIQFQNNGVVDDSQLPKDRFSAERLKGVDSTLKIQPAKLEDSAVYLCASSTRTGDREQYFGPGTRLTVT.

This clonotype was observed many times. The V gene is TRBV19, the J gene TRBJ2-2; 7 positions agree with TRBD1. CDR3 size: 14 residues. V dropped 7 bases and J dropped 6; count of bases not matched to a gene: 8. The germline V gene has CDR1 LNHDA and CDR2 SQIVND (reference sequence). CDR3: CASMRQGISGELFF. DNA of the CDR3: TGTGCCAGTATGAGACAGGGAATCTCCGGGGAGCTGTTTTTT.

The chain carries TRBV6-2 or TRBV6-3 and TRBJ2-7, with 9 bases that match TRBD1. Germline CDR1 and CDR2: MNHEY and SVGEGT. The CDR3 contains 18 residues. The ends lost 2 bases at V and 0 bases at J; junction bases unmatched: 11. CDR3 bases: TGTGCCAGCAGTTACAGGACAGGGGTATTTCTCCTCTCCTACGAGCAGTACTTC. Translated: CASSYRTGVFLLSYEQYF.

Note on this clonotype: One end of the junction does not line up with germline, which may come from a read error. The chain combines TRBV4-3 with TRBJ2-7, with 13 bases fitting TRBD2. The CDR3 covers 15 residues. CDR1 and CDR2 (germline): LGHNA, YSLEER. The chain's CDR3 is CASIQGLAGAYEQYF. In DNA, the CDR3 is TGCGCCAGCATCCAAGGACTAGCGGGAGCCTACGAGCAGTACTTC.

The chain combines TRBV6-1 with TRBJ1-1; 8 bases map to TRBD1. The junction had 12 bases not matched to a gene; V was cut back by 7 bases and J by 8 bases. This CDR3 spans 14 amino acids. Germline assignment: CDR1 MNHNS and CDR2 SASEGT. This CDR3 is CASNKDRTGTEAFF. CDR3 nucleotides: TGTGCCAGCAACAAAGACAGGACAGGGACAGAAGCTTTCTTT.

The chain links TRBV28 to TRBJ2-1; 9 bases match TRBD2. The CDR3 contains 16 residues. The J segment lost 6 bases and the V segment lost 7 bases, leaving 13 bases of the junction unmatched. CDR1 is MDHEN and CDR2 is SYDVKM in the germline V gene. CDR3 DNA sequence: TGTGCCAGCACGTCTAGCGGGATTCCCCCCGGCAATGAGCAGTTCTTC. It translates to CASTSSGIPPGNEQFF. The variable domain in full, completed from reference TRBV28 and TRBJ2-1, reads DVKVTQSSRYLVKRTGEKVFLECVQDMDHENMFWYRQDPGLGLRLIYFSYDVKMKEKGDIPEGYSVSREKKERFSLILESASTNQTSMYLCASTSSGIPPGNEQFFGPGTRLTVL.

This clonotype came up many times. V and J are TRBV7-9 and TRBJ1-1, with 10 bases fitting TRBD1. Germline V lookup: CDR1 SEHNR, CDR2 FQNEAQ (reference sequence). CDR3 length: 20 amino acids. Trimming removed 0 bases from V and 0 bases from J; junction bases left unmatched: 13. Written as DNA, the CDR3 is TGTGCCAGCAGCTTAGCGTATGGGACAGGGGACCAAGACATGAACACTGAAGCTTTCTTT. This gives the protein CASSLAYGTGDQDMNTEAFF.

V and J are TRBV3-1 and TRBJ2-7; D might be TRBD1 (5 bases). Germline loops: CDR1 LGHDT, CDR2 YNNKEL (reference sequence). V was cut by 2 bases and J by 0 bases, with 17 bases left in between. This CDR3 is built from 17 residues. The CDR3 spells CASSQSTGSSSSYEQYF. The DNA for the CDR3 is TGTGCCAGCAGCCAATCCACAGGATCTTCGAGCTCCTACGAGCAGTACTTC.

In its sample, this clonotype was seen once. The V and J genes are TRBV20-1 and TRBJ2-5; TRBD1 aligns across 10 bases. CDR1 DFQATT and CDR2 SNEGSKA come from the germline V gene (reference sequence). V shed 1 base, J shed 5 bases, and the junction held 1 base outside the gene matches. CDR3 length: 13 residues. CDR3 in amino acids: CSARGTGGETQYF. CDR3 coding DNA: TGCAGTGCTAGAGGGACAGGGGGTGAGACCCAGTACTTC.

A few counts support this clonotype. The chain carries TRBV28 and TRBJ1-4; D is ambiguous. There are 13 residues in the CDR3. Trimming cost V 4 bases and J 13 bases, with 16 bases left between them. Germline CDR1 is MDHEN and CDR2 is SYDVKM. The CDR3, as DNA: TGTGCCAGCAGTTCCCCCGGGGTTAAGATACTGTTTTTT. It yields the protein CASSSPGVKILFF.

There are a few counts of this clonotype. The CDR3 nucleotides read TGTGCCAGCAGCAAAGGCCTAGCGGCCTCCTACGAGCAGTACTTC. Protein sequence: CASSKGLAASYEQYF. The gene calls are TRBV21-1 and TRBJ2-7; no DNA check was done on the table's D call, TRBD2. TRBV21-1 constitutes a pseudogene. CDR3 length equals 15 residues.

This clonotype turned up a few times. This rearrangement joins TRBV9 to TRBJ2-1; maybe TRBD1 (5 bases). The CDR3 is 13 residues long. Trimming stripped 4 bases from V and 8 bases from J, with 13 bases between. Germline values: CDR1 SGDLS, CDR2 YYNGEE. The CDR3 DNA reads TGTGCCAGCAGCATGTCCCAGGGCGATGAGCAGTTCTTC. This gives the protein CASSMSQGDEQFF.

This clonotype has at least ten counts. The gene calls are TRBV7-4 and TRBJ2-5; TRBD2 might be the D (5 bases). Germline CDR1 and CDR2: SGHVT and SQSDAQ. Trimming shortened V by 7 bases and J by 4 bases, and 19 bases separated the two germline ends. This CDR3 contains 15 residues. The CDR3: CASMNGKRLVETQYF. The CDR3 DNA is TGTGCCAGCATGAACGGGAAAAGGTTGGTAGAGACCCAGTACTTC.

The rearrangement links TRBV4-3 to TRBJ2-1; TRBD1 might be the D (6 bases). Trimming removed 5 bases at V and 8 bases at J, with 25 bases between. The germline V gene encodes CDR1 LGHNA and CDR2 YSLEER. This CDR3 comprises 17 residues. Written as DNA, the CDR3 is TGCGCCAGCAGCTATAGCAGGGGATCCCCACATTTTTATGAGCAGTTCTTC. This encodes CASSYSRGSPHFYEQFF.

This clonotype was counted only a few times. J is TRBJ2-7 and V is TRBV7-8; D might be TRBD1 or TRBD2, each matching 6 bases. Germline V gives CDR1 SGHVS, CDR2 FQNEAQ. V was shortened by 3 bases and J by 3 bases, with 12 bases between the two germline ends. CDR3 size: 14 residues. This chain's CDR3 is CASSFAGHFYEQYF. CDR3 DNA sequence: TGTGCCAGCAGCTTCGCGGGACACTTCTACGAGCAGTACTTC.

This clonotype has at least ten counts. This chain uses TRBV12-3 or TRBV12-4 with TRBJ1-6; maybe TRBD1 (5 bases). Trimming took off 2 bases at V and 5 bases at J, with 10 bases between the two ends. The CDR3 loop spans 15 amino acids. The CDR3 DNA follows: TGTGCCAGCAGTTTATCGGGACCGAATAATTCACCCCTCCACTTT. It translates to CASSLSGPNNSPLHF.

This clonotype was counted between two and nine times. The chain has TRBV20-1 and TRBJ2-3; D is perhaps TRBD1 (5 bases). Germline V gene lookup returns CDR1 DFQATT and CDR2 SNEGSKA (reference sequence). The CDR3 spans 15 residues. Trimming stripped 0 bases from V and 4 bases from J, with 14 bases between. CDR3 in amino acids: CSARDSGPRPDTQYF. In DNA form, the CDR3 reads TGCAGTGCTAGAGATTCAGGGCCCCGGCCAGATACGCAGTATTTT.

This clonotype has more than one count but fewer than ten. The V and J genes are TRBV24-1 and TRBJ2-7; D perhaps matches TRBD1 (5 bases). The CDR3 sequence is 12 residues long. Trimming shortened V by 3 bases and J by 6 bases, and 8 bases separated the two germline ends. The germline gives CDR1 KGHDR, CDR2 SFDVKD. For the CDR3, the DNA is TGTGCCACCAGTGATCCAGGGTCCGAGCAGTACTTC. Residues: CATSDPGSEQYF.

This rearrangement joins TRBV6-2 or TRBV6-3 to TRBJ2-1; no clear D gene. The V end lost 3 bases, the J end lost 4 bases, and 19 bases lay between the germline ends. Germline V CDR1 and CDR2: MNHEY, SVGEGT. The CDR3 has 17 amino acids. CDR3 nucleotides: TGTGCCAGCAGTTATACCCCCCCGGGCTATACATACAATGAGCAGTTCTTC. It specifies CASSYTPPGYTYNEQFF.

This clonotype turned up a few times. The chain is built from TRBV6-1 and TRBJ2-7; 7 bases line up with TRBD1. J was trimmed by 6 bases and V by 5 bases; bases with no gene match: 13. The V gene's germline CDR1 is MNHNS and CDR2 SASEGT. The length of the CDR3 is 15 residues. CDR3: CASSPDRQDLSEQYF. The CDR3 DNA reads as TGTGCCAGCAGTCCGGACAGGCAGGATCTGTCCGAGCAGTACTTC.

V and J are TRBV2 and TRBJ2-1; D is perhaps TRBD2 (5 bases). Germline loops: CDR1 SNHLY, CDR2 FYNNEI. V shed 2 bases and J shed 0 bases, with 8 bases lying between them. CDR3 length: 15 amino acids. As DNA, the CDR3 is TGTGCCAGCAGTGAATGGGAGAGCTCCTACAATGAGCAGTTCTTC. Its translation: CASSEWESSYNEQFF.

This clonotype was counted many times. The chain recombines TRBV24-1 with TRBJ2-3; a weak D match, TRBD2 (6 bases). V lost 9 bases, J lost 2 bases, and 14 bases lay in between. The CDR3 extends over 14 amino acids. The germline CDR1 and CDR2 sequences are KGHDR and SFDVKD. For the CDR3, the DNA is TGTGCCACCGCGGAGGGAGTGCACACAGATACGCAGTATTTT. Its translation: CATAEGVHTDTQYF.

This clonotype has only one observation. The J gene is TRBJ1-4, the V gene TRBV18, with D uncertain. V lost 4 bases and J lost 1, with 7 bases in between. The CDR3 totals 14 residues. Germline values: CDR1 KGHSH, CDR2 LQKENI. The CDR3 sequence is CASSQTGTNEKLFF. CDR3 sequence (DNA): TGTGCCAGCTCACAGACGGGAACTAATGAAAAACTGTTTTTT.

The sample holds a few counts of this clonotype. CDR3 protein: CASSLNHPYEQYF. The CDR3 DNA sequence: TGTGCCAGCAGCTTAAACCATCCCTACGAGCAGTACTTC. This chain uses TRBV11-2 with TRBJ2-7; D remains unclear. Trimming shortened V by 2 bases and J by 2 bases, and 7 bases separated the two germline ends. The CDR3 is 13 residues long. CDR1 is SGHAT and CDR2 is FQNNGV in the germline V gene.

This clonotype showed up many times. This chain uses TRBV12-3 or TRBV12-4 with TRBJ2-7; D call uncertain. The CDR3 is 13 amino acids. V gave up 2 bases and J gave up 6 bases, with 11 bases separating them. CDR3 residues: CASSLFPGVEQYF. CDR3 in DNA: TGTGCCAGCAGTTTATTTCCGGGCGTCGAGCAGTACTTC.

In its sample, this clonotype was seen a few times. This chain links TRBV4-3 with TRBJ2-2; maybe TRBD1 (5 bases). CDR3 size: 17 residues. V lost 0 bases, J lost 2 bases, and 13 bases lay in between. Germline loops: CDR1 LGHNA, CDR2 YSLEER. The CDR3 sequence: CASSQDMDTDNTGELFF. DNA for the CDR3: TGCGCCAGCAGCCAAGATATGGACACGGACAACACCGGGGAGCTGTTTTTT.

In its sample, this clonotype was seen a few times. CDR3 DNA sequence: TGCGCCAGCAGCACGGGACAGGGGGAGAGGGGTATACAAGAGACCCAGTACTTC. Its translation is CASSTGQGERGIQETQYF. The chain links TRBV5-1 to TRBJ2-5, with 11 nucleotides matching TRBD1. CDR1 SGHRS and CDR2 YFSETQ come from the germline V gene. V lost 4 bases and J lost 2; bases outside the gene matches: 13. The CDR3 length is 18 residues.